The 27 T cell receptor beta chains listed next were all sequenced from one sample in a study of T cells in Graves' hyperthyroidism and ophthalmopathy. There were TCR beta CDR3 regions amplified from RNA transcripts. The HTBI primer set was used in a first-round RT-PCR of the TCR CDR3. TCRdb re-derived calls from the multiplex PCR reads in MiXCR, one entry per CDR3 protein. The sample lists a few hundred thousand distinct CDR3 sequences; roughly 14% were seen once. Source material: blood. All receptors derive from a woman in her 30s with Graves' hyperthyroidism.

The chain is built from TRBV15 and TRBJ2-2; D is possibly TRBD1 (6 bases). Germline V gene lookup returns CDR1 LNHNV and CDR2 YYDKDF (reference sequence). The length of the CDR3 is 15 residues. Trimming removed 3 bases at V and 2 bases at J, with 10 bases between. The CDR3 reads CATSRAGTNTGELFF. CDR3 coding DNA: TGTGCCACCAGCAGGGCCGGGACAAACACCGGGGAGCTGTTTTTT.

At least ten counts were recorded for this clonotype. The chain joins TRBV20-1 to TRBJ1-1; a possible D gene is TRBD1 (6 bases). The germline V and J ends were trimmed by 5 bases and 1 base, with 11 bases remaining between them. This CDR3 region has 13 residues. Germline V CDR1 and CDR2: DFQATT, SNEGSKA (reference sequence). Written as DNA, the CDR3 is TGCAGTGCTCCCAGGGGCACGAACACTGAAGCTTTCTTT. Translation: CSAPRGTNTEAFF.

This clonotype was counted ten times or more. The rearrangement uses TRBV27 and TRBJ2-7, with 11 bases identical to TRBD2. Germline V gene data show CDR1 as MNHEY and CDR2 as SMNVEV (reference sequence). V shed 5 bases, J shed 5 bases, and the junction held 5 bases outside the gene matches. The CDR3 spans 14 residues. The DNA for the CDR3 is TGTGCCAGCAGTAAACTAGCGGGAGCTGACGAGCAGTACTTC. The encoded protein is CASSKLAGADEQYF.

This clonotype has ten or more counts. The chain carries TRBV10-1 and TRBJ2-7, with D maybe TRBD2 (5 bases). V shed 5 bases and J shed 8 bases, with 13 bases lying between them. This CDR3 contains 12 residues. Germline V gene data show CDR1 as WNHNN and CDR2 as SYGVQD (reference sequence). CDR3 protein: CASSTSGSQQYF. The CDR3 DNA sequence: TGCGCCAGCAGTACCTCGGGATCCCAGCAGTACTTC.

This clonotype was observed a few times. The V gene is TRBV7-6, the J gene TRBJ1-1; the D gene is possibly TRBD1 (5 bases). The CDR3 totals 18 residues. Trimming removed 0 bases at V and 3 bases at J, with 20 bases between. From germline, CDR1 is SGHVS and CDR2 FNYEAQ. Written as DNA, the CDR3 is TGTGCCAGCAGCTTAGCTGGGGGGATTTCTGCACTCGACACTGAAGCTTTCTTT. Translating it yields CASSLAGGISALDTEAFF.

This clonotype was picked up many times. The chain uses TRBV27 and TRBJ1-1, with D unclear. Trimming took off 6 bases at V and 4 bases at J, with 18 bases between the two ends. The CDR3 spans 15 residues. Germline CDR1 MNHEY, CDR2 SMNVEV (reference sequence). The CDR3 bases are TGTGCCAGCAGCCTCCTGCCCCAAACGGGCACTGAAGCTTTCTTT. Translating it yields CASSLLPQTGTEAFF.

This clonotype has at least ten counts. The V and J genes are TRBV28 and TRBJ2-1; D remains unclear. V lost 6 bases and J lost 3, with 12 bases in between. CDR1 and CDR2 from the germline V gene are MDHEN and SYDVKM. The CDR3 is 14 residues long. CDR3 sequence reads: CASRGPGDYNEQFF. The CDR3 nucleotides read TGTGCCAGCAGGGGCCCGGGCGACTACAATGAGCAGTTCTTC.

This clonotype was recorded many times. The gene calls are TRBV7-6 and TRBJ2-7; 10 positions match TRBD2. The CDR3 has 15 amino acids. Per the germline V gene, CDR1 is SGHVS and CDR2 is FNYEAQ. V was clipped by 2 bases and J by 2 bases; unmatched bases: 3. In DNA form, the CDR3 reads TGTGCCAGCAGCTTAACTAGCGGGAATCCCTACGAGCAGTACTTC. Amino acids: CASSLTSGNPYEQYF.

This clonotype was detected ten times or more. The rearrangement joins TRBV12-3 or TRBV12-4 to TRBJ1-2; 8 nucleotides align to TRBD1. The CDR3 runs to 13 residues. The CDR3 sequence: CATGGQGAGGYTF. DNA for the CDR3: TGTGCTACCGGAGGGCAGGGGGCGGGTGGCTACACCTTC.

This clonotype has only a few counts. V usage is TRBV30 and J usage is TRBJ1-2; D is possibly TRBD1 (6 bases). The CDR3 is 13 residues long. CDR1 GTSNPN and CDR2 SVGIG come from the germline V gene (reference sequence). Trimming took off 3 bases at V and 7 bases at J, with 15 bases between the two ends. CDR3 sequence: CAWRGARLGGYTF. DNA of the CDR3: TGTGCCTGGAGGGGGGCCCGGCTGGGTGGCTACACCTTC.

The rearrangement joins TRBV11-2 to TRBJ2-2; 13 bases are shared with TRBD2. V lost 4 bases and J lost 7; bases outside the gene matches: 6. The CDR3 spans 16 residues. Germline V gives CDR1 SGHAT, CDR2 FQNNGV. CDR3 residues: CASSSGLAGVHGELFF. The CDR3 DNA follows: TGTGCCAGCAGCTCCGGACTAGCGGGAGTGCACGGGGAGCTGTTTTTT.

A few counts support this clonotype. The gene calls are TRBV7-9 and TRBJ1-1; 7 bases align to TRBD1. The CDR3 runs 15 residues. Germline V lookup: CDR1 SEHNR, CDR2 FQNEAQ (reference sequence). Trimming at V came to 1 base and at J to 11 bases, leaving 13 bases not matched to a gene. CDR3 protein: CASSLDRETGRFAFF. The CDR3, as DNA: TGTGCCAGCAGCTTAGATCGAGAGACAGGGCGGTTCGCTTTCTTT.

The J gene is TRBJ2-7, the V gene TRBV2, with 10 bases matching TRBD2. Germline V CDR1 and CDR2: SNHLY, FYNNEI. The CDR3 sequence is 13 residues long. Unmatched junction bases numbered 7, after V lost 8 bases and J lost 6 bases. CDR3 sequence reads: CASSQLAGPEQYF. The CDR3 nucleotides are TGTGCCAGCTCTCAACTAGCGGGACCCGAGCAGTACTTC.

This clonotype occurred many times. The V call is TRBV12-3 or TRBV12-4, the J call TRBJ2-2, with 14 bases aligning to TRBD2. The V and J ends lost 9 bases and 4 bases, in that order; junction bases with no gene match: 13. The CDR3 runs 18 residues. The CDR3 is CASQRLAGGPRVTGELFF. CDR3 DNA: TGTGCCAGTCAGCGACTAGCGGGAGGGCCTCGGGTCACCGGGGAGCTGTTTTTT.

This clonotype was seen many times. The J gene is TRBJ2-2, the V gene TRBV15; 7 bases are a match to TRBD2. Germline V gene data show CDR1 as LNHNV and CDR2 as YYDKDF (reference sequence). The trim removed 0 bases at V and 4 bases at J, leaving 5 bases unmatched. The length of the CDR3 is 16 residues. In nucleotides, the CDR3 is TGTGCCACCAGCAGAGATCTGGCGGGAGCCACCGGGGAGCTGTTTTTT. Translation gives CATSRDLAGATGELFF.

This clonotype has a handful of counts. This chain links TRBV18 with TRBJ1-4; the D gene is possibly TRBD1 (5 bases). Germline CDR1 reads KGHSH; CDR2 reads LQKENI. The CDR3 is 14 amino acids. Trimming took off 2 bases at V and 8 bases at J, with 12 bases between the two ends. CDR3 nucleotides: TGTGCCAGCTCACCAGGGGGGGTTGACGAAAAACTGTTTTTT. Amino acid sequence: CASSPGGVDEKLFF.

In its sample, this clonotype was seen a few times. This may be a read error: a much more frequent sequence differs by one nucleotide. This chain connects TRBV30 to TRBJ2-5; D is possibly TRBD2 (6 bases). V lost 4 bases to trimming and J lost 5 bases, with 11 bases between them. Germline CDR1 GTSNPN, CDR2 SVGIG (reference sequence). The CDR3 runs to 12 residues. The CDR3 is CAWNARGETQYF. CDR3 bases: TGTGCCTGGAATGCCCGGGGGGAGACCCAGTACTTC.

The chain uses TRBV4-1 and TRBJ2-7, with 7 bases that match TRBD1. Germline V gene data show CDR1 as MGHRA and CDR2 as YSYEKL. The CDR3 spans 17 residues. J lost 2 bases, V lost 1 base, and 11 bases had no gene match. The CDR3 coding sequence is TGCGCCAGCAGCCAAGGGGTGAGGGGGCGAGCCCCCTACGAGCAGTACTTC. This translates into CASSQGVRGRAPYEQYF.

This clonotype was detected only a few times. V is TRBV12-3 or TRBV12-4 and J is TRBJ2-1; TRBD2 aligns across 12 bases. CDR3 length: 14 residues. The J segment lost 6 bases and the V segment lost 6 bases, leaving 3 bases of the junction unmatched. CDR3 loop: CASSRLAGVNEQFF. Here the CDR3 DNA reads TGTGCCAGCAGCCGACTAGCGGGAGTCAATGAGCAGTTCTTC.

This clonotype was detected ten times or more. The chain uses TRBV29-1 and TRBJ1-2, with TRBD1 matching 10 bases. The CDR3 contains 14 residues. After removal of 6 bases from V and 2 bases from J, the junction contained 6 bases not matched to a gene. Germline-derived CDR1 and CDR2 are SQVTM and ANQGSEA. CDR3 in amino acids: CSVLKGQGNYGYTF. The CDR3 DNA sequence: TGCAGCGTCCTCAAGGGACAGGGGAACTATGGCTACACCTTC.

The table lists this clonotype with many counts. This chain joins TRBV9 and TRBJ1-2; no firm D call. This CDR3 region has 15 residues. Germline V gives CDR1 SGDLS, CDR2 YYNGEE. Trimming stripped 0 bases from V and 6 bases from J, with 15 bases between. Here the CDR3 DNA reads TGTGCCAGCAGCGTAGACGGCCTTTTAGATGATGGCTACACCTTC. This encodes CASSVDGLLDDGYTF.

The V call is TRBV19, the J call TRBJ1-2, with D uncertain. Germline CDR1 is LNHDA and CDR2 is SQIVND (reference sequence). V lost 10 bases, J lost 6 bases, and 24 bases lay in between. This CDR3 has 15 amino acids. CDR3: CATRPAADGVDGYTF. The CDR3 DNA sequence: TGTGCCACTAGACCCGCAGCCGACGGGGTAGATGGCTACACCTTC.

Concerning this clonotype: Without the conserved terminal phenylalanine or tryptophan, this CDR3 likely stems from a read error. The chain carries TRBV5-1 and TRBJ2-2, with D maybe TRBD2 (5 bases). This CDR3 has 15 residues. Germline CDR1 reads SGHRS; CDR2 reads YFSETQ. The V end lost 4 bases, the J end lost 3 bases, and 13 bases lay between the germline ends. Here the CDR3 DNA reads TGCGCCAGCAGCCCGCCCTCTAGCTACACCGGGGAGCTGTTTTCT. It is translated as CASSPPSSYTGELFS.

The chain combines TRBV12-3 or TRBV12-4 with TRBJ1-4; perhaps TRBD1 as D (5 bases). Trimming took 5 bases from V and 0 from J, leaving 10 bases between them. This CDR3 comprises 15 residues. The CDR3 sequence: CASSKRTTTNEKLFF. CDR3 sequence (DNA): TGTGCCAGCAGTAAACGGACAACAACTAATGAAAAACTGTTTTTT.

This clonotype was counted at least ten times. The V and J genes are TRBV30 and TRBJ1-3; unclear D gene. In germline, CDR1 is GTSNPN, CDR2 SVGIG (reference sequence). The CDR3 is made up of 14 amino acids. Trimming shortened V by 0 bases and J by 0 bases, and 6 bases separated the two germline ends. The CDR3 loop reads CAWSVGNSGNTIYF. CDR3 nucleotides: TGTGCCTGGAGTGTGGGGAACTCTGGAAACACCATATATTTT. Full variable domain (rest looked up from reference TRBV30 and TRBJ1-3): SQTIHQWPATLVQPVGSPLSLECTVEGTSNPNLYWYRQAAGRGLQLLFYSVGIGQISSEVPQNLSASRPQDRQFILSSKKLLLSDSGFYLCAWSVGNSGNTIYFGEGSWLTVV.

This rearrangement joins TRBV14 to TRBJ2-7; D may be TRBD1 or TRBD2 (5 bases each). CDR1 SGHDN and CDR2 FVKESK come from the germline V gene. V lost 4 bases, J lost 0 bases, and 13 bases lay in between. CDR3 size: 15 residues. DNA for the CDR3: TGTGCCAGCAGCCTAATCCGGGACGGCTCCTACGAGCAGTACTTC. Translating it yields CASSLIRDGSYEQYF.

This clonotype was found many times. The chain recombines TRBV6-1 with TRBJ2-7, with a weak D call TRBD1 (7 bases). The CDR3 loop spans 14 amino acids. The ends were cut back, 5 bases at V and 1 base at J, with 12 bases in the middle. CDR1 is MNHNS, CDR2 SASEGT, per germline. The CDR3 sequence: CASSTQGGSYEQYF. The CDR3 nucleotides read TGTGCCAGCAGTACCCAGGGGGGATCCTACGAGCAGTACTTC.